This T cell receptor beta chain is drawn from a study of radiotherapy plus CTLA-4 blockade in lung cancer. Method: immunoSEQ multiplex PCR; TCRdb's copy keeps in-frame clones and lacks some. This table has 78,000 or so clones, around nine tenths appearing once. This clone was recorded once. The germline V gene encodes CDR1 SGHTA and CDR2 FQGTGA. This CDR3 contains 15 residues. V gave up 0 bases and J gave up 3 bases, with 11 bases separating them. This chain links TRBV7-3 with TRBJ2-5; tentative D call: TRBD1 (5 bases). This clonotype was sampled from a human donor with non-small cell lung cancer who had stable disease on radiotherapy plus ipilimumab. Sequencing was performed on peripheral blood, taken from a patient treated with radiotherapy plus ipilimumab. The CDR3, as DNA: TGTGCCAGCAGCTTAACGTTAGCAGGGAAAGAGACCCAGTACTTC. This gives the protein CASSLTLAGKETQYF.